These 15 T cell receptor beta chains were sequenced from one sample in a study of vaccination effects on CD4 cells after COVID-19. Their antigens remain unidentified. Expansion with viral peptide pools was applied to antigen-specific CD4+ T cells by the ViraFEST assay prior to sequencing. Upon completion of about 10 days in culture, CD4+ T cells were isolated. Documented for the person is a PCR-confirmed SARS-CoV-2 infection occurring between March and December 2020. Two doses of BNT162b2 or mRNA-1273 vaccine were administered to participants. Repertoires were generated with immunoSEQ multiplex PCR, while TCRdb's copy carries only in-frame clones and drops some. The sample includes about 13,000 clones, around 73% of them seen just once. The material was CD4+ T cells from PBMCs cultured with HCoV-NL63 spike peptides, obtained after COVID-19 vaccination. These receptor sequences come from a human donor who had a prior SARS-CoV-2 infection.

This clone is a singleton in its sample. The chain combines TRBV29-1 with TRBJ2-7; 8 bases match TRBD1. The CDR3 is 15 residues long. V was pared by 4 bases and J by 4 bases, with 12 bases of the junction left unmatched. The V gene's germline CDR1 is SQVTM and CDR2 ANQGSEA. CDR3 amino acids: CSVVSPQGAIYEQYF. The CDR3 nucleotides are TGCAGCGTTGTTTCCCCCCAGGGGGCAATATACGAGCAGTACTTC.

The gene calls are TRBV7-8 and TRBJ1-1, with no clear D. The CDR3 contains 14 residues. Germline CDR1 is SGHVS and CDR2 is FQNEAQ. V dropped 2 bases and J dropped 1 base, with 8 bases sitting between them. Here the CDR3 reads CASSLFFGNTEAFF. In DNA form, the CDR3 reads TGTGCCAGCAGCTTATTTTTCGGGAACACTGAAGCTTTCTTT.

This chain connects TRBV3-1 (or the pseudogene TRBV3-2) to TRBJ2-3; D may be TRBD1 (6 bases). V lost 4 bases to trimming and J lost 6 bases, with 11 bases between them. This CDR3 has 13 amino acids. CDR1 and CDR2 from the germline V gene are LGHDT and YNNKEL (reference sequence). The CDR3 region has the DNA TGTGCCAGCAGCCTACAGGGCTCCGATACGCAGTATTTT. Its translation is CASSLQGSDTQYF.

The chain uses TRBV18 and TRBJ1-5; 8 bases are shared with TRBD1. CDR3 size: 13 residues. The trim removed 5 bases at V and 6 bases at J, leaving 3 bases unmatched. The germline CDR1 and CDR2 sequences are KGHSH and LQKENI. CDR3 in DNA: TGTGCCAGCTCAGAGGACAGGGTTCAGCCCCAGCATTTT. Translating it yields CASSEDRVQPQHF. The full variable domain, with the rest looked up from reference TRBV18 and TRBJ1-5, is NAGVMQNPRHLVRRRGQEARLRCSPMKGHSHVYWYRQLPEEGLKFMVYLQKENIIDESGMPKERFSAEFPKEGPSILRIQQVVRGDSAAYFCASSEDRVQPQHFGDGTRLSIL.

This chain uses TRBV9 with TRBJ1-2, with D uncertain. The CDR3 has 14 residues. The V end lost 0 bases, the J end lost 8 bases, and 14 bases lay between the germline ends. Germline CDR1 and CDR2: SGDLS and YYNGEE. CDR3 loop: CASSVDLQPGGYTF. For the CDR3, the DNA is TGTGCCAGCAGCGTAGATCTCCAGCCGGGGGGCTACACCTTC. Combining the CDR3 with reference TRBV9 and TRBJ1-2 gives the whole variable domain DSGVTQTPKHLITATGQRVTLRCSPRSGDLSVYWYQQSLDQGLQFLIQYYNGEERAKGNILERFSAQQFPDLHSELNLSSLELGDSALYFCASSVDLQPGGYTFGSGTRLTVV.

J is TRBJ2-3 and V is TRBV4-2; the D gene is possibly TRBD1 (6 bases). The ends were cut back, 0 bases at V and 0 bases at J, with 13 bases in the middle. This CDR3 has 17 residues. Germline V gene data show CDR1 as LGHNA and CDR2 as YNFKEQ. Here the CDR3 reads CASSQDSRGSSTDTQYF. In DNA form, the CDR3 reads TGTGCCAGCAGCCAAGATTCCAGGGGCTCTAGCACAGATACGCAGTATTTT.

This clone has just a few counts. This rearrangement joins TRBV19 to TRBJ2-2; 8 bases match TRBD1. J gave up 4 bases and V 1 base, and 2 bases lay outside the gene matches. The V gene's germline CDR1 is LNHDA and CDR2 SQIVND (reference sequence). The CDR3 loop spans 15 amino acids. The CDR3 reads CASSIGQGATGELFF. The CDR3 DNA follows: TGTGCCAGTAGTATAGGGCAGGGGGCCACCGGGGAGCTGTTTTTT.

This clone has more than one count but fewer than ten. The V call is TRBV30, the J call TRBJ2-3; TRBD2 matches 10 bases. The CDR3 spans 13 residues. Trimming at V came to 3 bases and at J to 6 bases, leaving 3 bases not matched to a gene. Germline V gives CDR1 GTSNPN, CDR2 SVGIG (reference sequence). CDR3 nucleotide sequence: TGTGCCTGGAGAACTAGCGGGATTGATACGCAGTATTTT. Encoded protein: CAWRTSGIDTQYF.

This chain joins TRBV5-6 and TRBJ2-1; D possibly corresponds to TRBD1 (5 bases). With 4 bases removed from V and 9 bases from J, the gap between germline ends came to 17 bases. CDR3 length equals 14 residues. Per the germline V gene, CDR1 is SGHDT and CDR2 is YYEEEE. CDR3 sequence (DNA): TGTGCCAGCAGCCGCAACAGGTTCAGCGCTGAGCAGTTCTTC. Translated: CASSRNRFSAEQFF.

This rearrangement joins TRBV28 to TRBJ2-1; the match to TRBD2 covers 11 bases. Per the germline V gene, CDR1 is MDHEN and CDR2 is SYDVKM. This CDR3 comprises 15 residues. J lost 8 bases, V lost 4 bases, and 7 bases had no gene match. The CDR3 DNA follows: TGTGCCAGCAGTTCAATAGCGGGAGGGCCTTATGAGCAGTTCTTC. Amino acid sequence: CASSSIAGGPYEQFF.

The rearrangement links TRBV6-6 to TRBJ2-1, with a weak D call TRBD2 (5 bases). CDR3 size: 15 residues. The germline V gene encodes CDR1 MNHNY and CDR2 SVGAGI (reference sequence). V was cut by 3 bases and J by 6 bases, with 15 bases left in between. As DNA, the CDR3 is TGTGCCAGCAGTTATTATCCGGGGATCGGCAATGAGCAGTTCTTC. As protein: CASSYYPGIGNEQFF.

J is TRBJ2-1 and V is TRBV7-8, with TRBD2 matching over 11 bases. Per germline, CDR1 SGHVS and CDR2 FQNEAQ. The CDR3 has 17 amino acids. J gave up 6 bases and V 5 bases, and 12 bases lay outside the gene matches. The CDR3 loop reads CASSATNSGRAPNEQFF. DNA for the CDR3: TGTGCCAGCAGCGCAACGAATAGCGGGAGGGCCCCCAATGAGCAGTTCTTC.

This sequence joins TRBV9 and TRBJ1-1; 7 bases are shared with TRBD1. Germline loops: CDR1 SGDLS, CDR2 YYNGEE. This CDR3 comprises 14 residues. Trimming took 3 bases from V and 8 from J; bases not matched to a gene: 10. CDR3 bases: TGTGCCAGCAGCGAAAAGACAGGGAGGGCAGAAGCTTTCTTT. It encodes CASSEKTGRAEAFF.

This rearrangement joins TRBV14 to TRBJ1-1; D might be TRBD1 (6 bases). Germline CDR1 reads SGHDN; CDR2 reads FVKESK. This CDR3 is built from 13 residues. The V and J ends lost 2 bases and 11 bases respectively, with 15 bases between them. The CDR3 DNA follows: TGTGCCAGCAGCCAAATACTACAGGGTGGGGCTTTCTTT. This gives the protein CASSQILQGGAFF.

The chain carries TRBV3-1 (or the pseudogene TRBV3-2) and TRBJ2-5; 10 positions agree with TRBD2. Trimming at V came to 3 bases and at J to 2 bases, leaving 0 bases not matched to a gene. The germline CDR1 and CDR2 sequences are LGHDT and YNNKEL (reference sequence). This CDR3 contains 14 residues. The CDR3 region is CASSHSGGQETQYF. The CDR3 region has the DNA TGTGCCAGCAGCCATAGCGGGGGGCAAGAGACCCAGTACTTC.